The next 26 T cell receptor beta chains were all read from a single sample in a study of shared clonotypes between healthy human individuals. Repertoires were generated with immunoSEQ multiplex PCR, while TCRdb's copy carries only in-frame clones and drops some. The table shows around 720,000 clones, with about 80% occurring only once. The specimen sequenced was memory CD4+ T cells sorted from blood. Indicated subset: CD45RA-negative fraction. Every receptor here comes from a woman in her twenties or thirties in good health.

V and J are TRBV30 and TRBJ2-1, with 7 bases identical to TRBD2. The CDR3 contains 13 residues. With V trimmed by 8 bases and J by 0 bases, 4 bases remained unmatched. Germline loops: CDR1 GTSNPN, CDR2 SVGIG (reference sequence). The DNA of the CDR3 is TGTGCCGGGGAGGGAAACTCCTACAATGAGCAGTTCTTC. Protein sequence: CAGEGNSYNEQFF.

This clone was found a few times. V usage is TRBV6-1 and J usage is TRBJ1-1; 7 bases are shared with TRBD1. The length of the CDR3 is 13 residues. The ends lost 10 bases at V and 6 bases at J; junction bases unmatched: 11. The germline V gene encodes CDR1 MNHNS and CDR2 SASEGT. DNA for the CDR3: TGTGCCACTCGTCGACAGGGAGATTCTGAAGCTTTCTTT. The encoded protein is CATRRQGDSEAFF.

J is TRBJ1-2 and V is TRBV6-6; D may be TRBD1 (6 bases). The V end lost 6 bases, the J end lost 7 bases, and 15 bases lay between the germline ends. This CDR3 spans 13 amino acids. Germline CDR1 and CDR2: MNHNY and SVGAGI (reference sequence). In DNA form, the CDR3 reads TGTGCCAGCAGCCAAAACAGGGTCTCTGGCTACACCTTC. Translated, it gives CASSQNRVSGYTF.

The chain uses TRBV6-1 and TRBJ2-6, with D perhaps TRBD1 (6 bases). Trimming left V 7 bases short and J 4 bases short, with 11 bases between. The CDR3 totals 14 residues. Germline V gene data show CDR1 as MNHNS and CDR2 as SASEGT. The CDR3 protein is CASNRVAGANVLTF. CDR3 nucleotides: TGTGCCAGCAACAGGGTTGCCGGGGCCAACGTCCTGACTTTC.

The chain is built from TRBV2 and TRBJ2-1; tentatively, D is TRBD2 (5 bases). This CDR3 has 14 residues. Germline V gene lookup returns CDR1 SNHLY and CDR2 FYNNEI. The germline V and J ends were trimmed by 7 bases and 12 bases, with 22 bases remaining between them. CDR3 nucleotides: TGTGCCAGCAATACCGCACTAGGAAACCAGGCGCAGTTCTTC. Residues: CASNTALGNQAQFF.

The genes are TRBV28 and TRBJ1-2; D remains unclear. The CDR3 spans 14 residues. V lost 6 bases, J lost 4 bases, and 15 bases lay in between. Germline assignment: CDR1 MDHEN and CDR2 SYDVKM. CDR3: CASSSATEIYGYTF. The CDR3 DNA reads as TGTGCCAGCAGCTCCGCTACAGAAATCTATGGCTACACCTTC.

V gene TRBV19 combines with J gene TRBJ1-4, with a weak D call TRBD1 (6 bases). The CDR3 runs 16 residues. Trimming cost V 0 bases and J 8 bases, with 16 bases left between them. Germline CDR1 is LNHDA and CDR2 is SQIVND (reference sequence). Here the CDR3 DNA reads TGTGCCAGTAGTATAGAACCCACAGGGCTTGGAGAAAAACTGTTTTTT. Encoded protein: CASSIEPTGLGEKLFF.

The sample holds one count of this clone. The chain carries TRBV6-1 and TRBJ1-2, with no clear D. Trimming removed 2 bases at V and 4 bases at J, with 11 bases between. Germline values: CDR1 MNHNS, CDR2 SASEGT. CDR3 length equals 14 residues. The CDR3 sequence is CASSESVGVYGYTF. The CDR3, as DNA: TGTGCCAGCAGTGAATCGGTCGGAGTCTATGGCTACACCTTC.

V gene TRBV7-9 combines with J gene TRBJ1-3; D is unresolved. This CDR3 spans 15 amino acids. CDR1 is SEHNR, CDR2 FQNEAQ, per germline (reference sequence). V lost 4 bases and J lost 0, with 10 bases in between. The CDR3 is CASSSDASSGNTIYF. In DNA, the CDR3 is TGTGCCAGCAGCTCAGACGCCAGCTCTGGAAACACCATATATTTT.

This clone was detected many times. This chain connects TRBV29-1 to TRBJ1-1; D is possibly TRBD1 (5 bases). Germline V gene data show CDR1 as SQVTM and CDR2 as ANQGSEA. The V and J ends lost 2 bases and 2 bases respectively, with 18 bases between them. CDR3 length equals 16 residues. DNA of the CDR3: TGCAGCGTTGAACAGGGAGTAATCCTGAAAAACACTGAAGCTTTCTTT. Encoded protein: CSVEQGVILKNTEAFF.

The chain is built from TRBV5-1 and TRBJ1-1; D not resolved. Germline V gene data show CDR1 as SGHRS and CDR2 as YFSETQ. CDR3 length equals 13 residues. Trimming removed 4 bases from V and 4 bases from J, with 11 bases in between. The CDR3 DNA sequence: TGCGCCAGCAGCAGCTACACTGGCACTGAAGCTTTCTTT. Translation: CASSSYTGTEAFF.

This chain links TRBV29-1 with TRBJ1-1; weak D call: TRBD1 (5 bases). The CDR3 consists of 14 residues. V dropped 4 bases and J dropped 0 bases, with 12 bases sitting between them. Looked up from germline, CDR1 is SQVTM and CDR2 is ANQGSEA. For the CDR3, the DNA is TGCAGCGTTGTTTGGCAGGGAATGAACACTGAAGCTTTCTTT. Translating gives CSVVWQGMNTEAFF.

Only one count was recorded for this clone. This sequence joins TRBV27 and TRBJ2-5; D assignment may be TRBD1 or TRBD2 (5 bases each). Deletions cut 1 base from V and 3 bases from J, with 9 bases between. From germline, CDR1 is MNHEY and CDR2 SMNVEV (reference sequence). The CDR3 runs to 14 residues. CDR3 DNA: TGTGCCAGCAGTTTATACGGGACGGAAGAGACCCAGTACTTC. This codes for CASSLYGTEETQYF.

The chain combines TRBV28 with TRBJ2-7; TRBD2 is a possible D gene (6 bases). Per the germline V gene, CDR1 is MDHEN and CDR2 is SYDVKM. Between the trimmed V and J ends, which lost 2 bases and 3 bases, there was a span of 14 bases. The CDR3 spans 15 residues. This CDR3 is CASSLLSGRLYEQYF. The CDR3 nucleotides read TGTGCCAGCAGTTTACTATCGGGGAGGCTCTACGAGCAGTACTTC.

This clone has only a few counts. This chain uses TRBV11-2 with TRBJ1-1; D not certain. The germline gives CDR1 SGHAT, CDR2 FQNNGV. V shed 0 bases and J shed 8 bases, with 7 bases lying between them. The CDR3 contains 12 residues. CDR3: CASSLELGEAFF. CDR3 DNA: TGTGCCAGCAGCTTAGAGTTGGGGGAAGCTTTCTTT. The full variable domain, rest sourced from reference TRBV11-2 and TRBJ1-1, is EAGVAQSPRYKIIEKRQSVAFWCNPISGHATLYWYQQILGQGPKLLIQFQNNGVVDDSQLPKDRFSAERLKGVDSTLKIQPAKLEDSAVYLCASSLELGEAFFGQGTRLTVV.

The chain carries TRBV7-3 and TRBJ2-6, with TRBD1 identical over 12 bases. The V gene's germline CDR1 is SGHTA and CDR2 FQGTGA. The CDR3 consists of 15 residues. CDR3 amino acids: CASGDRGQGANVLTF. CDR3 in DNA: TGTGCTAGTGGGGACAGGGGGCAAGGGGCCAACGTCCTGACTTTC.

The V call is TRBV7-8, the J call TRBJ2-2; TRBD1 might be the D (5 bases). This CDR3 is 14 amino acids long. The V end was cut by 1 base, the J end by 8 bases, with 11 bases between. CDR1 and CDR2 from the germline V gene are SGHVS and FQNEAQ. In DNA form, the CDR3 reads TGTGCCAGCAGCTTAGAGGGGCTTGGAGGGGAGCTGTTTTTT. Protein: CASSLEGLGGELFF.

This chain connects TRBV5-1 to TRBJ2-7; a weak D match, TRBD1 (6 bases). CDR1 is SGHRS, CDR2 YFSETQ, per germline. Trimming took off 2 bases at V and 5 bases at J, with 14 bases between the two ends. The CDR3 has 14 amino acids. The CDR3 region is CASSLEGVFDEQYF. The DNA for the CDR3 is TGCGCCAGCAGCTTAGAGGGGGTATTTGACGAGCAGTACTTC.

V and J are TRBV5-1 and TRBJ2-7, with D tentatively TRBD1 or TRBD2 (6 bases each). This CDR3 contains 14 residues. The V end lost 4 bases, the J end lost 3 bases, and 14 bases lay between the germline ends. In germline, CDR1 is SGHRS, CDR2 YFSETQ. This CDR3 is CASSPGAGLYEQYF. The CDR3 nucleotides are TGCGCCAGCAGCCCGGGGGCCGGTCTCTACGAGCAGTACTTC. The whole variable domain, filled in from reference TRBV5-1 and TRBJ2-7, reads KAGVTQTPRYLIKTRGQQVTLSCSPISGHRSVSWYQQTPGQGLQFLFEYFSETQRNKGNFPGRFSGRQFSNSRSEMNVSTLELGDSALYLCASSPGAGLYEQYFGPGTRLTVT.

This sequence joins TRBV7-9 and TRBJ1-5; D is undetermined. Trimming removed 3 bases at V and 4 bases at J, with 10 bases between. CDR3 length equals 14 residues. Looked up from germline, CDR1 is SEHNR and CDR2 is FQNEAQ (reference sequence). The DNA for the CDR3 is TGTGCCAGCAGCTTGACTGGGCCGAATCAGCCCCAGCATTTT. Protein product: CASSLTGPNQPQHF.

This clone appeared a single time. The V gene is TRBV19, the J gene TRBJ2-2, with D hard to call. The CDR3 has 16 amino acids. V was trimmed by 0 bases and J by 6 bases, leaving 14 bases between them. Germline CDR1 and CDR2: LNHDA and SQIVND (reference sequence). As DNA, the CDR3 is TGTGCCAGTAGTATAGATGGTCAGGCCTCTGCCGGGGAGCTGTTTTTT. Its protein is CASSIDGQASAGELFF.

The genes are TRBV10-3 and TRBJ2-3, with 8 bases aligning to TRBD2. Unmatched junction bases numbered 5, after V lost 0 bases and J lost 3 bases. Looked up from germline, CDR1 is ENHRY and CDR2 is SYGVKD. The CDR3 runs 16 residues. In nucleotides, the CDR3 is TGTGCCATCAGTGAGTCTGGGCCTAGCGGGACAGATACGCAGTATTTT. Translation: CAISESGPSGTDTQYF.

Here the CDR3 reads CASSDITSGRNEQFF. The DNA for the CDR3 is TGTGCCAGCAGTGATATAACTAGCGGGAGGAATGAGCAGTTCTTC. The chain employs TRBV2 and TRBJ2-1; TRBD2 matches at 12 bases. Trimming cost V 3 bases and J 7 bases; bases outside gene matches: 4. The germline V gene encodes CDR1 SNHLY and CDR2 FYNNEI. The CDR3 totals 15 residues.

V is TRBV28 and J is TRBJ1-1, with D tentatively TRBD1 (5 bases). The germline V and J ends were trimmed by 2 bases and 5 bases, with 12 bases remaining between them. CDR1 is MDHEN and CDR2 is SYDVKM in the germline V gene. This CDR3 contains 14 residues. In nucleotides, the CDR3 is TGTGCCAGCAGTTTAACCGGGGGTAGGACTGAAGCTTTCTTT. Translated, it gives CASSLTGGRTEAFF.

The chain carries TRBV5-4 and TRBJ2-5, with TRBD2 matching over 10 bases. J lost 4 bases, V lost 4 bases, and 7 bases had no gene match. The CDR3 covers 15 residues. Germline CDR1 reads SGHNT; CDR2 reads YYREEE (reference sequence). The CDR3 here is CASSRSSGSLETQYF. CDR3 nucleotides: TGTGCCAGCAGCCGTTCTAGCGGGAGCCTAGAGACCCAGTACTTC.

V gene TRBV9 combines with J gene TRBJ2-7, with 10 nucleotides matching TRBD1. Germline loops: CDR1 SGDLS, CDR2 YYNGEE. The CDR3 spans 18 residues. J lost 2 bases, V lost 0 bases, and 11 bases had no gene match. The CDR3 protein is CASSVGSNWGQGPYEQYF. CDR3 in DNA: TGTGCCAGCAGCGTAGGTTCAAACTGGGGACAGGGGCCCTACGAGCAGTACTTC.